This entry concerns a single T cell receptor (beta chain). This entry comes from a study of blood T cell repertoires in COVID-19. Study in general: Sample material is recorded as cDNA or gDNA derived from T cells, B-cell-depleted T cells, or PBMCs.

Followed longitudinally, the Seattle patients had been enrolled during active infection. Per the study methods: It was from reference gene primer amplification that nucleated cell counts were estimated. TCRdb's table, derived via immunoSEQ multiplex PCR, lists solely in-frame clones and lacks some. V and J calls and clone size follow that table, whereas D and trimming were derived from the DNA. Of 200,000 to 250,000 clones in the sample, approximately 80% were seen once. The CDR3 sequence is 13 residues long. CDR1 and CDR2 from the germline V gene are SEHNR and FQNEAQ (reference sequence). Trimming stripped 5 bases from V and 0 bases from J, with 4 bases between.

The clonotype comes from a woman at least 80 years old with COVID-19, enrolled during active disease. J is TRBJ1-4 and V is TRBV7-9; D is ambiguous. Sequencing was performed on peripheral blood. The CDR3 nucleotides read TGTGCCAGCAGCCGCGCAACTAATGAAAAACTGTTTTTT. This translates into CASSRATNEKLFF.